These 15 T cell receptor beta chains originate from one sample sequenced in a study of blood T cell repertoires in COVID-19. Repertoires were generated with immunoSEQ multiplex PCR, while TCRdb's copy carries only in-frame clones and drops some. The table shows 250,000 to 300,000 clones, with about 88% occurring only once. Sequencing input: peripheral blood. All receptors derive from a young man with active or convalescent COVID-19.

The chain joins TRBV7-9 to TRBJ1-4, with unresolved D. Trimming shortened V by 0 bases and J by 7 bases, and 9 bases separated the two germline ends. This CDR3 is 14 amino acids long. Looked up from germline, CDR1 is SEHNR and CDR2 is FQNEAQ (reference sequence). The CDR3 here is CASSLAGSGEKLFF. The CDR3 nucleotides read TGTGCCAGCAGCTTAGCAGGGAGTGGTGAAAAACTGTTTTTT.

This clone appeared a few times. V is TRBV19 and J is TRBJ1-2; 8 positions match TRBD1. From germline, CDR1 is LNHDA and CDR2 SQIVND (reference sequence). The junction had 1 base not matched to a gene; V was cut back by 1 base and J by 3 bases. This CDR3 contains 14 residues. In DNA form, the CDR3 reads TGTGCCAGTAGTATAGGCAGGGGGCACTATGGCTACACCTTC. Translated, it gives CASSIGRGHYGYTF.

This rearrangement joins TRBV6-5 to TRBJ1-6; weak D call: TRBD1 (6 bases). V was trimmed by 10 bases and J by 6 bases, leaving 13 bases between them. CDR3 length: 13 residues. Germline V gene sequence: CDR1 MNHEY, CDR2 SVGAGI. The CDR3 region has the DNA TGTGCCACCAAGCGGACAGCTAATTCACCCCTCCACTTT. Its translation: CATKRTANSPLHF.

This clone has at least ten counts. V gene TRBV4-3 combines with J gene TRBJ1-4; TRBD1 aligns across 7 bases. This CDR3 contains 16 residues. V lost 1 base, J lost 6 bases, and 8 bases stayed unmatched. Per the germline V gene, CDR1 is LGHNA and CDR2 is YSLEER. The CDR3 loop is CASSQGGPGTDEKLFF. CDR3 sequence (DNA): TGCGCCAGCAGCCAAGGAGGTCCAGGGACAGATGAAAAACTGTTTTTT.

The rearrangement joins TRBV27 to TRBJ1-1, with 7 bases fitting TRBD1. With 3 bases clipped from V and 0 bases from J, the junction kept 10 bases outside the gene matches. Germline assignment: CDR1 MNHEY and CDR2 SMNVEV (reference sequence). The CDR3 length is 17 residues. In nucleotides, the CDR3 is TGTGCCAGCAGTTTTTTGTACAGGGGCGCCTTGAACACTGAAGCTTTCTTT. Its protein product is CASSFLYRGALNTEAFF.

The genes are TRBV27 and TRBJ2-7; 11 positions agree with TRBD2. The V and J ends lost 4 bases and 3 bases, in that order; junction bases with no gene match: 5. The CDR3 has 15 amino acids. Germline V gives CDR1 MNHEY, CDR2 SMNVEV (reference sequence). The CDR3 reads CASSSGLAVNYEQYF. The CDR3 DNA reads TGTGCCAGCAGTTCGGGACTAGCGGTAAACTACGAGCAGTACTTC.

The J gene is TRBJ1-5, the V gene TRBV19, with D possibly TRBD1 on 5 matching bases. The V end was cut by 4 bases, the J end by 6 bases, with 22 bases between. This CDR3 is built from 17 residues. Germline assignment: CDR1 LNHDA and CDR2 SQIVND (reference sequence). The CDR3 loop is CASSRSTKRGMAQPQHF. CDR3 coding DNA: TGTGCCAGTAGTAGATCCACCAAGCGGGGCATGGCTCAGCCCCAGCATTTT.

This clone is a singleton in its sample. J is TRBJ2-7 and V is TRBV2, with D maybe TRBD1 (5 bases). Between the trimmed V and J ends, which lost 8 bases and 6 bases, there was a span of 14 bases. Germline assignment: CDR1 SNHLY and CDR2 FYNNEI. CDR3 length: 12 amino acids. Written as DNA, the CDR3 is TGTGCCAGCGGCAGGGATTCTCCCGAGCAGTACTTC. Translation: CASGRDSPEQYF.

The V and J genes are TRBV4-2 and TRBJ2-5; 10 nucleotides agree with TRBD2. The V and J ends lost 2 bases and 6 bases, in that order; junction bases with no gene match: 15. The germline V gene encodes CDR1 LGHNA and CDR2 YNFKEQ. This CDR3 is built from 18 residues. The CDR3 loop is CASSQRGQGFSGGKTQYF. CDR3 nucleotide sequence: TGTGCCAGCAGCCAAAGGGGCCAGGGGTTTAGCGGGGGGAAGACCCAGTACTTC.

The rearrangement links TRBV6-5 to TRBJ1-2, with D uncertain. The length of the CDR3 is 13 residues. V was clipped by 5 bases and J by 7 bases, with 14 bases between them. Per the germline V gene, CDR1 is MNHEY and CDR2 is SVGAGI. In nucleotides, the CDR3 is TGTGCCAGCAGTCCGTTCTTTACGGGTGGCTACACCTTC. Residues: CASSPFFTGGYTF.

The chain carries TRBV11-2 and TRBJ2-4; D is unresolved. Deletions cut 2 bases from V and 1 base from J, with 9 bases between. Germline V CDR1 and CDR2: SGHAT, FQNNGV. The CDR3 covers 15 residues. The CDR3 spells CASSLLGRAKNIQYF. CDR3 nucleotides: TGTGCCAGCAGCTTATTGGGCCGTGCCAAAAACATTCAGTACTTC.

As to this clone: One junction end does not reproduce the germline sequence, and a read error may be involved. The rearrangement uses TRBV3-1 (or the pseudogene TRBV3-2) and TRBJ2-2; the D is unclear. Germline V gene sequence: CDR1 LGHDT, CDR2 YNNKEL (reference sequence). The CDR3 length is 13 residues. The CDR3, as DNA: TGTGCCAGCACCCAATACGAGACCGGGGAGCTGTTTTTT. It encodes CASTQYETGELFF.

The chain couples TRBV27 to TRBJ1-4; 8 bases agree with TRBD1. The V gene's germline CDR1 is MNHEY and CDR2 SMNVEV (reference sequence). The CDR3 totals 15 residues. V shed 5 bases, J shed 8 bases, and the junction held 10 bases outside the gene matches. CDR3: CASSTAGGHREKLFF. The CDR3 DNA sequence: TGTGCCAGCAGTACCGCAGGGGGCCATCGGGAAAAACTGTTTTTT.

In nucleotides, the CDR3 is TGTGCCAGCAGCCATGGGGGGGGCACAGATACGCAGTATTTT. It encodes CASSHGGGTDTQYF. This chain joins TRBV3-1 (or the pseudogene TRBV3-2) and TRBJ2-3, with 7 bases fitting TRBD2. The V segment lost 3 bases and the J segment 1 base; nucleotides outside the gene matches: 1. Germline V gene sequence: CDR1 LGHDT, CDR2 YNNKEL (reference sequence). The length of the CDR3 is 14 residues.

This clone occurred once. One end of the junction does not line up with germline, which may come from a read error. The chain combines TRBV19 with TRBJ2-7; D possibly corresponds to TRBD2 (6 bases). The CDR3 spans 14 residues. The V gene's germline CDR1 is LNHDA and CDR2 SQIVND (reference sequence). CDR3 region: CASSTTSLHYEQYF. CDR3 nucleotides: TGTGCCAGCAGTACGACTAGTCTCCACTACGAGCAGTACTTC.